This T cell receptor (beta chain) comes out of a study of identical twins. Points on this clonotype: What it binds is unknown.

Whole-study results and caveats: Clonotypes of the beta chain that were abundant in cord blood carried fewer insertions (memory repertoires showed none). Researchers reported weaker excess twin sharing in beta out-of-frame sequences.

Donors uniformly comprised healthy Caucasians. Using its own MiXCR run on the 5' RACE reads, TCRdb lists one record per CDR3 protein. The table has some 1,600,000 distinct CDR3 sequences, roughly a third seen once; the top ten hold more than 0.25%. The ends lost 4 bases at V and 7 bases at J; junction bases unmatched: 8. The CDR3 contains 16 residues. Germline V gives CDR1 SGHAT, CDR2 FQDESV (reference sequence). The receptor was derived from a newborn girl in good health. Sequenced input: cord blood. This chain connects TRBV11-1 to TRBJ2-1; 12 positions agree with TRBD2. The CDR3 coding sequence is TGTGCCAGCAGCTCTATCGGGACTAGCGGGTTTAATGAGCAGTTCTTC. Amino acids: CASSSIGTSGFNEQFF.